These 31 T cell receptor beta chains were all obtained from the same sample, sequenced in a study of blood T cell repertoires in COVID-19 (dated by TCRdb to the early 2020s). The protocol used for the library was the immunoSEQ multiplex PCR assay. As stored in TCRdb, this immuneACCESS dataset retains in-frame rearrangements with V and J assigned. A fraction of the clones does not appear; measured against another copy, unresolved V genes explain less than half of the discrepancy, and the remainder lacks a known reason. For this sample there are 380,000 or so clones; 70% to 90% appear just once. The ten biggest clones cover 1% to 1.5% of the sample. The sequenced material came from PBMCs or T cells enriched from blood (not recorded which). The receptors were gathered from a man aged 30-40 years who had recovered from COVID-19.

This clone was seen only once. The chain links TRBV6-5 to TRBJ1-2; no clear D. CDR3 length equals 15 residues. Germline lookup yields CDR1 MNHEY and CDR2 SVGAGI. V gave up 0 bases and J gave up 5 bases, with 13 bases separating them. The DNA for the CDR3 is TGTGCCAGCAGTTACTCCCCGGAGAGACGGTATGGCTACACCTTC. Encoded protein: CASSYSPERRYGYTF.

The chain couples TRBV18 to TRBJ2-7; 10 bases line up with TRBD2. Germline-derived CDR1 and CDR2 are KGHSH and LQKENI. The CDR3 has 16 residues. J gave up 1 base and V 2 bases, and 5 bases lay outside the gene matches. In DNA, the CDR3 is TGTGCCAGCTCACCAAAGCTAGCGGGGGAGTCCTACGAGCAGTACTTC. This sequence encodes CASSPKLAGESYEQYF.

V gene TRBV30 combines with J gene TRBJ1-2, with 7 bases aligning to TRBD1. Germline V CDR1 and CDR2: GTSNPN, SVGIG (reference sequence). The CDR3 is 12 amino acids. V shed 2 bases, J shed 8 bases, and the junction held 5 bases outside the gene matches. For the CDR3, the DNA is TGTGCCTGGAGTAGACAGGGTTGGGGCTACACCTTC. Translation: CAWSRQGWGYTF.

Notes on this clone: Distinct nucleotide sequences in the sample also encode this CDR3. The chain uses TRBV5-1 and TRBJ2-2; D gene uncertain. Trimming removed 2 bases at V and 4 bases at J, with 9 bases between. Germline V gene data show CDR1 as SGHRS and CDR2 as YFSETQ. The CDR3 spans 14 residues. The CDR3 DNA follows: TGCGCCAGCAGCTTTAACGGGTTCACCGGGGAGCTGTTTTTT. Encoded protein: CASSFNGFTGELFF.

The CDR3 spells CASSLDEGNYEQYF. The CDR3 coding sequence is TGTGCCAGCAGCTTAGATGAGGGAAACTACGAGCAGTACTTC. This chain joins TRBV7-9 and TRBJ2-7; D possibly corresponds to TRBD2 (5 bases). Germline V gene data show CDR1 as SEHNR and CDR2 as FQNEAQ (reference sequence). The CDR3 runs 14 residues. The V end was cut by 1 base, the J end by 3 bases, with 10 bases between.

The rearrangement links TRBV2 to TRBJ2-6; D gene ambiguous. Germline V gives CDR1 SNHLY, CDR2 FYNNEI. This CDR3 is 18 amino acids long. V was cut by 3 bases and J by 1 base, with 16 bases left in between. The DNA for the CDR3 is TGTGCCAGCAGTGATTTGAAGCTGATACTTTCTGGGGCCAACGTCCTGACTTTC. This encodes CASSDLKLILSGANVLTF.

As for this clone: Distinct nucleotide sequences in the sample also encode this CDR3. This chain uses TRBV6-5 with TRBJ2-7; 8 nucleotides align to TRBD1. CDR3 length: 15 residues. The junction had 4 bases not matched to a gene; V was cut back by 2 bases and J by 1 base. Germline assignment: CDR1 MNHEY and CDR2 SVGAGI. The CDR3: CASSYPGQGSYEQYF. CDR3 in DNA: TGTGCCAGCAGTTACCCAGGACAGGGTTCCTACGAGCAGTACTTC.

The chain combines TRBV9 with TRBJ1-2, with 12 bases fitting TRBD1. This CDR3 is 16 amino acids long. Germline values: CDR1 SGDLS, CDR2 YYNGEE. J lost 4 bases, V lost 0 bases, and 4 bases had no gene match. The CDR3 is CASSVGDRGLGYGYTF. The CDR3 DNA is TGTGCCAGCAGCGTAGGGGACAGGGGGCTAGGCTATGGCTACACCTTC.

The chain has TRBV3-1 (or the pseudogene TRBV3-2) and TRBJ1-2; D not certain. This CDR3 is 15 amino acids long. The V end lost 1 base, the J end lost 2 bases, and 11 bases lay between the germline ends. CDR1 is LGHDT, CDR2 YNNKEL, per germline (reference sequence). CDR3 residues: CASSQALTENYGYTF. CDR3 in DNA: TGTGCCAGCAGCCAAGCACTGACGGAGAACTATGGCTACACCTTC.

The chain links TRBV5-1 to TRBJ2-1; 8 positions match TRBD1. The length of the CDR3 is 15 residues. The germline V gene encodes CDR1 SGHRS and CDR2 YFSETQ. V trimming: 4 bases; J trimming: 0 bases; junction bases outside the gene matches: 3. The CDR3 sequence: CASSGDRSSYNEQFF. The CDR3 region has the DNA TGCGCCAGCAGCGGGGACAGGAGCTCCTACAATGAGCAGTTCTTC.

The chain couples TRBV5-1 to TRBJ2-1; 12 bases align to TRBD2. From germline, CDR1 is SGHRS and CDR2 YFSETQ. V was pared by 3 bases and J by 1 base, with 5 bases of the junction left unmatched. CDR3 length: 17 amino acids. The CDR3 DNA reads as TGCGCCAGCAGCTCGGGACTAGCGGGCGTATCCTACAATGAGCAGTTCTTC. This gives the protein CASSSGLAGVSYNEQFF.

This clone was seen only once. At one end the junction does not follow the germline gene, possibly because of a read error. The genes are TRBV11-2 and TRBJ2-7, with 8 positions matching TRBD1. CDR1 is SGHAT and CDR2 is FQNNGV in the germline V gene. The CDR3 is 14 residues long. The CDR3 spells CASSLAGGASPVVF. CDR3 DNA: TGTGCCAGCAGCTTAGCAGGGGGCGCCTCACCGGTGGTCTTC. Combining the CDR3 with reference TRBV11-2 and TRBJ2-7 gives the whole variable domain EAGVAQSPRYKIIEKRQSVAFWCNPISGHATLYWYQQILGQGPKLLIQFQNNGVVDDSQLPKDRFSAERLKGVDSTLKIQPAKLEDSAVYLCASSLAGGASPVVFGPGTRLTVT.

This sequence joins TRBV11-3 and TRBJ1-1; TRBD1 matches 7 bases. The CDR3 sequence is 13 residues long. Germline loops: CDR1 SGHNT, CDR2 YENEEA. The junction had 7 bases not matched to a gene; V was cut back by 4 bases and J by 8 bases. DNA of the CDR3: TGTGCCAGCAGCTCTTCTAGGGGGCGCGAAGCTTTCTTT. Its translation: CASSSSRGREAFF.

The V gene is TRBV9, the J gene TRBJ2-1, with a weak D call TRBD2 (5 bases). Germline CDR1 reads SGDLS; CDR2 reads YYNGEE. This CDR3 is built from 16 residues. Trimming removed 3 bases at V and 0 bases at J, with 13 bases between. The CDR3 nucleotides are TGTGCCAGCAGCGCGGTCCGGGAAAGCTCCTACAATGAGCAGTTCTTC. This encodes CASSAVRESSYNEQFF.

The V and J genes are TRBV11-3 and TRBJ2-5, with 7 bases lining up with TRBD2. CDR1 is SGHNT, CDR2 YENEEA, per germline. J was trimmed by 5 bases and V by 2 bases; bases with no gene match: 11. The CDR3 runs 16 residues. The CDR3 loop is CASSLSPGVGGETQYF. The CDR3 region has the DNA TGTGCCAGCAGCTTAAGCCCCGGGGTCGGGGGGGAGACCCAGTACTTC.

This chain connects TRBV29-1 to TRBJ1-2, with 8 bases that match TRBD1. J was trimmed by 7 bases and V by 5 bases; bases with no gene match: 9. Per the germline V gene, CDR1 is SQVTM and CDR2 is ANQGSEA. The CDR3 spans 13 residues. Here the CDR3 reads CSVQGQGDSGYTF. CDR3 sequence (DNA): TGCAGCGTTCAAGGACAGGGAGACAGTGGCTACACCTTC.

The rearrangement links TRBV6-6 to TRBJ2-7; D may be TRBD1 (6 bases). V lost 5 bases to trimming and J lost 7 bases, with 27 bases between them. CDR3 size: 17 residues. CDR1 and CDR2 from the germline V gene are MNHNY and SVGAGI (reference sequence). DNA for the CDR3: TGTGCCAGCAGTCCGAACCTTAAGACAGGTTTTCTAGGGGAGCAGTACTTC. This gives the protein CASSPNLKTGFLGEQYF.

This clone appeared a few times. The rearrangement uses TRBV6-5 and TRBJ2-5, with TRBD1 as a possible D gene (6 bases). V was cut by 5 bases and J by 5 bases, with 12 bases left in between. The CDR3 contains 13 residues. Germline CDR1 reads MNHEY; CDR2 reads SVGAGI. CDR3 residues: CASSRPQGETQYF. CDR3 nucleotides: TGTGCCAGCAGTCGCCCGCAGGGGGAGACCCAGTACTTC.

This chain links TRBV29-1 with TRBJ2-2, with 9 bases lining up with TRBD1. CDR3 size: 15 residues. In germline, CDR1 is SQVTM, CDR2 ANQGSEA. With V trimmed by 6 bases and J by 6 bases, 11 bases remained unmatched. The CDR3 sequence: CSVQLQGASPGELFF. Here the CDR3 DNA reads TGCAGCGTCCAACTACAGGGGGCGAGTCCCGGGGAGCTGTTTTTT.

The rearrangement links TRBV6-5 to TRBJ2-7, with 8 bases that match TRBD1. Germline V gene sequence: CDR1 MNHEY, CDR2 SVGAGI. Losses at the gene ends were 2 bases for V and 6 bases for J; bases not matched to a gene: 9. This CDR3 spans 15 amino acids. The CDR3 coding sequence is TGTGCCAGCAGTTACGAAGGACAGGGAATACGCGAGCAGTACTTC. Residues: CASSYEGQGIREQYF.

This chain links TRBV5-6 with TRBJ1-1; D is perhaps TRBD1 (6 bases). Germline CDR1 SGHDT, CDR2 YYEEEE. The CDR3 sequence is 14 residues long. V shed 4 bases and J shed 4 bases, with 14 bases lying between them. The CDR3 loop reads CASSATGIVTEAFF. CDR3 DNA: TGTGCCAGCAGCGCTACAGGGATTGTCACTGAAGCTTTCTTT.

The chain employs TRBV9 and TRBJ1-1; maybe TRBD1 (5 bases). V lost 3 bases and J lost 5, with 20 bases in between. The CDR3 totals 16 residues. CDR1 is SGDLS, CDR2 YYNGEE, per germline. The CDR3 region has the DNA TGTGCCAGCAGCGGATCCAGGGAGGCGGGGTGGACTGAAGCTTTCTTT. Protein sequence: CASSGSREAGWTEAFF.

This chain uses TRBV6-6 with TRBJ1-1; TRBD1 matches 7 bases. CDR1 is MNHNY and CDR2 is SVGAGI in the germline V gene (reference sequence). This CDR3 is built from 14 residues. V was clipped by 5 bases and J by 5 bases; unmatched bases: 8. CDR3 DNA: TGTGCCAGCAGTACGCAGGGGGTGGGTACTGAAGCTTTCTTT. Its protein product is CASSTQGVGTEAFF.

V gene TRBV20-1 combines with J gene TRBJ1-2, with 9 bases that match TRBD1. Per germline, CDR1 DFQATT and CDR2 SNEGSKA (reference sequence). With 5 bases clipped from V and 8 bases from J, the junction kept 3 bases outside the gene matches. This CDR3 spans 11 amino acids. The CDR3 reads CSASGTGGYTF. The CDR3 DNA follows: TGCAGTGCTTCCGGGACAGGGGGCTACACCTTC.

Concerning this clone: Other DNA variants within this sample encode the same CDR3. The chain combines TRBV5-1 with TRBJ2-7; D gene ambiguous. V lost 0 bases to trimming and J lost 4 bases, with 2 bases between them. Germline V gene lookup returns CDR1 SGHRS and CDR2 YFSETQ. This CDR3 contains 11 residues. The CDR3 sequence: CASSLAYEQYF. CDR3 DNA sequence: TGCGCCAGCAGCTTGGCTTACGAGCAGTACTTC.

This CDR3 is CAWNLDRAISYEQYF. The CDR3 region has the DNA TGTGCCTGGAACCTGGACAGGGCGATCTCCTACGAGCAGTACTTC. V gene TRBV30 combines with J gene TRBJ2-7; the match to TRBD1 covers 8 bases. There are 15 residues in the CDR3. V was clipped by 4 bases and J by 0 bases; unmatched bases: 8. Germline V gene data show CDR1 as GTSNPN and CDR2 as SVGIG (reference sequence).

This clone was counted a single time. This chain joins TRBV6-5 and TRBJ1-6; a possible D gene is TRBD1 (5 bases). Germline CDR1 and CDR2: MNHEY and SVGAGI. The CDR3 covers 14 residues. Trimming took off 4 bases at V and 10 bases at J, with 14 bases between the two ends. The CDR3 DNA reads as TGTGCCAGCAGTTCAGCAGGGATTAGATCACCCCTCCACTTT. Translated, it gives CASSSAGIRSPLHF.

The genes are TRBV10-3 and TRBJ2-3, with D tentatively TRBD1 (8 bases). Germline values: CDR1 ENHRY, CDR2 SYGVKD. Trimming removed 2 bases from V and 6 bases from J, with 15 bases in between. The CDR3 extends over 15 amino acids. The CDR3 is CAISEPGQGGDTQYF. CDR3 sequence (DNA): TGTGCCATCAGTGAGCCAGGACAGGGAGGGGATACGCAGTATTTT.

The rearrangement uses TRBV24-1 and TRBJ2-1; 8 bases map to TRBD1. Trimming cost V 4 bases and J 7 bases; bases outside gene matches: 5. The CDR3 consists of 14 residues. CDR1 and CDR2 (germline): KGHDR, SFDVKD. The CDR3 DNA sequence: TGTGCCACCAGTGAAACAGGGGGTGTTAATGAGCAGTTCTTC. The encoded protein is CATSETGGVNEQFF.

This chain uses TRBV28 with TRBJ1-6; 8 bases are shared with TRBD1. The CDR3 has 14 amino acids. Per germline, CDR1 MDHEN and CDR2 SYDVKM. With V trimmed by 4 bases and J by 6 bases, 2 bases remained unmatched. The CDR3 here is CASSSGQVNSPLHF. The CDR3 nucleotides read TGTGCCAGCAGTTCGGGACAGGTTAATTCACCCCTCCACTTT.

The genes are TRBV11-3 and TRBJ2-2; 7 nucleotides align to TRBD2. The V gene end was trimmed by 6 bases and the J gene end by 5 bases; junction bases not matched to a gene: 9. The CDR3 is 15 amino acids. The V gene's germline CDR1 is SGHNT and CDR2 YENEEA. The CDR3 region has the DNA TGTGCCAGCAGTTTGAGGCAGGGAGGGACCGGGGAGCTGTTTTTT. It is translated as CASSLRQGGTGELFF. Full variable domain (remainder filled in from reference TRBV11-3 and TRBJ2-2): EAGVVQSPRYKIIEKKQPVAFWCNPISGHNTLYWYLQNLGQGPELLIRYENEEAVDDSQLPKDRFSAERLKGVDSTLKIQPAELGDSAVYLCASSLRQGGTGELFFGEGSRLTVL.